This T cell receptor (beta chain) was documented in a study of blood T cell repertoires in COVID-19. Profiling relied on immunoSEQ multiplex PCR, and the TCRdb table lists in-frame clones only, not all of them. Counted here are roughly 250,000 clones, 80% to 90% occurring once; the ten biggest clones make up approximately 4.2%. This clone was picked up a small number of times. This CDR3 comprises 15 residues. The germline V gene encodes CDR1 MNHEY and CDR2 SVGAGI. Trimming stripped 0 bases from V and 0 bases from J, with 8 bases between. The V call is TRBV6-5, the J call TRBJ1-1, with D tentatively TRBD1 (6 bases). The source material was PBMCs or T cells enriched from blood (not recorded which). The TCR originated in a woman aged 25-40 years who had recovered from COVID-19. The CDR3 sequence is CASSYSDSLNTEAFF. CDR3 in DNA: TGTGCCAGCAGTTACTCGGACAGCTTGAACACTGAAGCTTTCTTT.